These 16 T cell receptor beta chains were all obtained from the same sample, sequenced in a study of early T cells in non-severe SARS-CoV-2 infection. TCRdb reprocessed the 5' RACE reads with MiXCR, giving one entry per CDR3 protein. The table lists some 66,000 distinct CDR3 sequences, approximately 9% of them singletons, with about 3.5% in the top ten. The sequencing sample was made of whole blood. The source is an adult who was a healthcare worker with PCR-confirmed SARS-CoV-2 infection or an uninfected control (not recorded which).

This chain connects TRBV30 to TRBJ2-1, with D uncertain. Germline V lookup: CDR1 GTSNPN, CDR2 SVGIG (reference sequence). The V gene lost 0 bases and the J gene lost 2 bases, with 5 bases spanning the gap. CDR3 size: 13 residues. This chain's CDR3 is CAWSVGPYNEQFF. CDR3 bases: TGTGCCTGGAGTGTAGGCCCCTACAATGAGCAGTTCTTC.

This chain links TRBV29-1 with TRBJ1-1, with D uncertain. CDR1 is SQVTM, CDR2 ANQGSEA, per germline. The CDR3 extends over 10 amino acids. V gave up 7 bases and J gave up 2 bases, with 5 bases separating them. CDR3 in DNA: TGCAGCGCCCTTAACACTGAAGCTTTCTTT. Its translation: CSALNTEAFF. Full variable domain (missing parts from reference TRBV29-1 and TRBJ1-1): SAVISQKPSRDICQRGTSLTIQCQVDSQVTMMFWYRQQPGQSLTLIATANQGSEATYESGFVIDKFPISRPNLTFSTLTVSNMSPEDSSIYLCSALNTEAFFGQGTRLTVV.

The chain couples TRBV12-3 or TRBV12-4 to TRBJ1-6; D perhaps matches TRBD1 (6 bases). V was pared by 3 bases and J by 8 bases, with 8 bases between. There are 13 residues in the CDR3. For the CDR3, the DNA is TGTGCCAGCAGTTTGAAGGGGGATTCACCCCTCCACTTT. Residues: CASSLKGDSPLHF.

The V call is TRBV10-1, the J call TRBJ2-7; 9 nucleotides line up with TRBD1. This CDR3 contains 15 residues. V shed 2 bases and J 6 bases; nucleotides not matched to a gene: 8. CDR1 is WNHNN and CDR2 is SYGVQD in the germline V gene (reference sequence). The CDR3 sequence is CASSEHGTGPCEQYF. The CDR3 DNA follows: TGCGCCAGCAGTGAGCATGGGACAGGGCCCTGCGAGCAGTACTTC.

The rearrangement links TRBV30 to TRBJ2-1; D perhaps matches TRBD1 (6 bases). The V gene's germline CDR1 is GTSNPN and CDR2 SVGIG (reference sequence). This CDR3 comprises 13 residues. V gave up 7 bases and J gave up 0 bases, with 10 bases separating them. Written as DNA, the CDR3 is TGTGCCTATCAGGGGATCTCCTACAATGAGCAGTTCTTC. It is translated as CAYQGISYNEQFF. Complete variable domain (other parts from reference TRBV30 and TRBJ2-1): SQTIHQWPATLVQPVGSPLSLECTVEGTSNPNLYWYRQAAGRGLQLLFYSVGIGQISSEVPQNLSASRPQDRQFILSSKKLLLSDSGFYLCAYQGISYNEQFFGPGTRLTVL.

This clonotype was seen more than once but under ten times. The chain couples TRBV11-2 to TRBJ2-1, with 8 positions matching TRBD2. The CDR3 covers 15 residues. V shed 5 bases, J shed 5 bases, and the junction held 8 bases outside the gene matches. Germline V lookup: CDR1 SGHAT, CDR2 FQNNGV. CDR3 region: CASSVSGNTHNEQFF. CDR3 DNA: TGTGCCAGCAGCGTTAGCGGGAACACACACAATGAGCAGTTCTTC.

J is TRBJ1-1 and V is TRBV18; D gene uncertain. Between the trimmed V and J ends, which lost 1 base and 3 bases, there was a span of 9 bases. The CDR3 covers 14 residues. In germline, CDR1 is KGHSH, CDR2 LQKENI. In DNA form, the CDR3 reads TGTGCCAGCTCACCACGAGGAAGGGACACTGAAGCTTTCTTT. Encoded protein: CASSPRGRDTEAFF.

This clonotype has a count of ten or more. This CDR3 is CASSRIPRWGRGNEQFF. The CDR3 DNA follows: TGTGCCAGCAGTAGAATCCCGCGGTGGGGCCGGGGGAATGAGCAGTTCTTC. V is TRBV6-2 or TRBV6-3 and J is TRBJ2-1; a weak D match, TRBD2 (6 bases). Trimming took off 5 bases at V and 7 bases at J, with 24 bases between the two ends. The CDR3 sequence is 17 residues long. Germline values: CDR1 MNHEY, CDR2 SVGEGT.

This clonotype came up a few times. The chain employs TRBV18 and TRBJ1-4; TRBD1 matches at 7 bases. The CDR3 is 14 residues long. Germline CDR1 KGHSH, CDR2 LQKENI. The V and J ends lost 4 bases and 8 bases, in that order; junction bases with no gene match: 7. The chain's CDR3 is CASSQAGGEEKLFF. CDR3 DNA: TGTGCCAGCTCACAAGCAGGGGGAGAGGAAAAACTGTTTTTT. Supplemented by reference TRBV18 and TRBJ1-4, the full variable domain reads NAGVMQNPRHLVRRRGQEARLRCSPMKGHSHVYWYRQLPEEGLKFMVYLQKENIIDESGMPKERFSAEFPKEGPSILRIQQVVRGDSAAYFCASSQAGGEEKLFFGSGTQLSVL.

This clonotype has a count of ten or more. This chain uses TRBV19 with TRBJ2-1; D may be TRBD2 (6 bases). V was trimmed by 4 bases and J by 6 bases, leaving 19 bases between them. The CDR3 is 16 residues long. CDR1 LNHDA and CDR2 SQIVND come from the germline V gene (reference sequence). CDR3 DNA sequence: TGTGCCAGTAGTAGCCTGGGAGGACCCGGGGCCAATGAGCAGTTCTTC. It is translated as CASSSLGGPGANEQFF. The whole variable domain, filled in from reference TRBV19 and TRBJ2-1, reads DGGITQSPKYLFRKEGQNVTLSCEQNLNHDAMYWYRQDPGQGLRLIYYSQIVNDFQKGDIAEGYSVSREKKESFPLTVTSAQKNPTAFYLCASSSLGGPGANEQFFGPGTRLTVL.

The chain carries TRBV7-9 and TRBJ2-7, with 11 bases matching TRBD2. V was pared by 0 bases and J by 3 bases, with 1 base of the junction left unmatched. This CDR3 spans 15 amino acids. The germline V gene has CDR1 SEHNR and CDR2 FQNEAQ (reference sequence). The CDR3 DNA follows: TGTGCCAGCAGCTTAGCAGGGACTAGCGGCTACGAGCAGTACTTC. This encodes CASSLAGTSGYEQYF.

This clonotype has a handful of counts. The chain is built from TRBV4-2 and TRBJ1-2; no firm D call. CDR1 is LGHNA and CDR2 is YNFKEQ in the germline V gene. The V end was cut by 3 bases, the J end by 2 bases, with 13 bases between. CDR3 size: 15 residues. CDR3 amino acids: CASSQAPGLNYGYTF. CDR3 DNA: TGTGCCAGCAGCCAGGCCCCGGGTCTGAACTATGGCTACACCTTC.

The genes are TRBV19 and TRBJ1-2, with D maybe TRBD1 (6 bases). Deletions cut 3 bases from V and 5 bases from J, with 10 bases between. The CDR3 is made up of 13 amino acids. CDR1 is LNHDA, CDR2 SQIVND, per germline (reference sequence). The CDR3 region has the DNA TGTGCCAGTAGTATTAGCGGACAGTATGGCTACACCTTC. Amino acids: CASSISGQYGYTF.

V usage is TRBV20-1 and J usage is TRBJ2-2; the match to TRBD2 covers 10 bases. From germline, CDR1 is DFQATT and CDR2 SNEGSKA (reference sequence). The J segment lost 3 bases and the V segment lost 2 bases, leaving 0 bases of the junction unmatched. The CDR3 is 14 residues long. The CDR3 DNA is TGCAGTGCTAGACTAGCGGGAGACACCGGGGAGCTGTTTTTT. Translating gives CSARLAGDTGELFF.

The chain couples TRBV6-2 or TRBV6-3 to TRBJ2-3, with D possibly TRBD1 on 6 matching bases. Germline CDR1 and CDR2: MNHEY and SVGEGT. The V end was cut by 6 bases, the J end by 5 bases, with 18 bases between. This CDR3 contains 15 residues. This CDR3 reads CASSKIGTSGDTQYF. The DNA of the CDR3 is TGTGCCAGCAGCAAAATCGGGACATCCGGAGATACGCAGTATTTT.

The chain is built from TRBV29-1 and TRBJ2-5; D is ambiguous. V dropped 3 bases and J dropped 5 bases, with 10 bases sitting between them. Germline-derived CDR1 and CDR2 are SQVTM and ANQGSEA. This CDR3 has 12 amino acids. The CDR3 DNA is TGCAGCGTTGATTGGCAGCGTGAGACCCAGTACTTC. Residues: CSVDWQRETQYF. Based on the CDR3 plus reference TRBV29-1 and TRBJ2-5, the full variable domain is SAVISQKPSRDICQRGTSLTIQCQVDSQVTMMFWYRQQPGQSLTLIATANQGSEATYESGFVIDKFPISRPNLTFSTLTVSNMSPEDSSIYLCSVDWQRETQYFGPGTRLLVL.